This T cell receptor (beta chain) was observed in a study of graft-versus-host responses after intestinal transplantation. Findings of the study overall: Analysis identified GvH clones in recipient marrow, with some appearing first in ileum or blood.

Lymphocytes from graft epithelium and lamina propria were isolated. TCRdb's table, derived via immunoSEQ multiplex PCR, lists solely in-frame clones and lacks some. This sample has 60,000 to 65,000 clones, with around 86% found just once. In regard to this clone: Its antigen is still unknown.

After removal of 6 bases from V and 4 bases from J, the junction contained 19 bases not matched to a gene. From germline, CDR1 is SGHRS and CDR2 YFSETQ. The CDR3 has 19 amino acids. This specimen consisted of ileum tissue, obtained around 350 days after transplant. The clonotype was recovered from a human patient who received an intestinal transplant, so some T cells may come from the graft donor. The chain is built from TRBV5-1 and TRBJ2-3; 11 bases are shared with TRBD1. The CDR3 loop reads CASTGRISTGTGGADTQYF. In DNA, the CDR3 is TGCGCCAGCACTGGGCGGATCTCAACCGGGACAGGGGGGGCAGATACGCAGTATTTT.